The 17 T cell receptor beta chains below were found in one sample sequenced in a study of tumor-infiltrating lymphocytes in primary liver carcinoma. Constant-region priming of around 490 ng total RNA yielded TCR beta cDNA. Three nested multiplex PCR rounds of slightly modified ARM-PCR generated TCR beta libraries. Rounds one and two of PCR, each of 10 cycles, were primed with TRBV1-TRBV30 forward primers and a C-beta reverse primer. One entry per CDR3 protein, called by TCRdb with MiXCR from the multiplex PCR reads. The data show roughly 78,000 distinct CDR3 sequences, with 60% to 80% seen just once and roughly 15% held by the top ten. Between 20 and 30 mg of unsorted bulk tissue served as the source from which RNA and DNA were co-extracted. Material: liver tumor tissue from sampling region 4. The subset: tumor region T4, right-lateral pole. The receptor set was obtained from a woman in her sixties with primary liver carcinoma and hepatitis B virus infection.

About this clonotype itself: This is likely a read error, given that the CDR3 carries no conserved phenylalanine or tryptophan at its end. V usage is TRBV28 and J usage is TRBJ2-5; D gene uncertain. Germline V gene sequence: CDR1 MDHEN, CDR2 SYDVKM. The CDR3 is made up of 11 amino acids. The CDR3 nucleotides read TGTACCAGCAGTTCTTACGGGACCCAGTACTTA. Its translation: CTSSSYGTQYL.

CDR3 amino acids: CASSQRGRSYEQYF. The CDR3 DNA follows: TGTGCCAGCAGCCAGCGAGGGAGATCCTACGAGCAGTACTTC. This rearrangement joins TRBV4-2 to TRBJ2-7; D may be TRBD2 (5 bases). CDR3 length equals 14 residues. The V and J ends lost 3 bases and 1 base respectively, with 10 bases between them. Germline V CDR1 and CDR2: LGHNA, YNFKEQ.

Comments on this clonotype: This may be a read error: a much more frequent sequence differs by one nucleotide. This chain connects TRBV7-9 to TRBJ2-3; TRBD1 might be the D (5 bases). This CDR3 comprises 15 residues. CDR1 is SEHNR and CDR2 is FQNEAQ in the germline V gene (reference sequence). The CDR3 region is CASSLAGLSIDTQYF. CDR3 DNA sequence: TGTGCCAGCAGCTTAGCGGGGCTTAGCATAGATACGCAGTATTTT. The entire variable domain, with the rest obtained from reference TRBV7-9 and TRBJ2-3, is as follows: DTGVSQNPRHKITKRGQNVTFRCDPISEHNRLYWYRQTLGQGPEFLTYFQNEAQLEKSRLLSDRFSAERPKGSFSTLEIQRTEQGDSAMYLCASSLAGLSIDTQYFGPGTRLTVL.

Details on this clonotype: The germline gene is not matched at one end of the junction; a read error may be the cause. The CDR3 protein is CASSLGGSGSTDTQYF. CDR3 bases: TGTGCCAGCAGCTTGGGGGGATCGGGAAGCACAGATACGCAGTATTTC. The chain joins TRBV5-4 to TRBJ2-3, with a possible D match to TRBD2 (5 bases). The CDR3 spans 16 residues. CDR1 and CDR2 from the germline V gene are SGHNT and YYREEE (reference sequence).

In the case of this clonotype: An end of the junction differs from the germline gene, which may be a read error. The rearrangement joins TRBV10-2 to TRBJ2-5; D unresolved. This CDR3 spans 14 amino acids. Germline CDR1 reads WSHSY; CDR2 reads SAAADI. Written as DNA, the CDR3 is TGCGCCAGCAGTGATGGCCGATACCAAGAGACCCAGTGCTTC. Translation: CASSDGRYQETQCF.

This clonotype was counted between two and nine times. The conserved final phenylalanine or tryptophan is absent from the CDR3, which likely points to a read error. Because the CDR3's place on the DNA is in doubt, the DNA is left out and the CDR3 is given as listed by TCRdb. This chain joins TRBV11-2 and TRBJ2-5; the table's D call, TRBD2, was not checked against the DNA. With termini counted, the CDR3 has 14 amino acids. CDR1 and CDR2 from the germline V gene are SGHAT and FQNNGV. This chain's CDR3 is CASSWTSGQGTQCS.

Only one count was recorded for this clonotype. The junction departs from germline at one end; a sequencing error may be responsible. This chain joins TRBV6-1 and TRBJ2-7; possibly TRBD1 for D (6 bases). CDR1 is MNHNS, CDR2 SASEGT, per germline. The CDR3 length is 15 residues. The CDR3 sequence is CASSAPDSASYVQYF. CDR3 DNA sequence: TGTGCCAGCAGTGCTCCGGACAGTGCCTCCTACGTGCAGTACTTC.

On this clonotype: A much larger clone is a single base away; this may be a read error. The chain carries TRBV28 and TRBJ1-2; 9 positions agree with TRBD1. With V trimmed by 5 bases and J by 4 bases, 14 bases remained unmatched. Germline-derived CDR1 and CDR2 are MDHEN and SYDVKM. The CDR3 consists of 17 residues. The CDR3 reads CASSPSLQGALLYGYTF. CDR3 DNA sequence: TGTGCCAGCAGTCCCTCTCTACAGGGGGCCCTCCTCTATGGCTACACCTTC.

For this clonotype: Relative to the germline gene, one junction end is altered; a read error may explain this. The chain is built from TRBV6-5 and TRBJ2-7, with D possibly called TRBD1 or TRBD2 (5 bases each). Germline V gene sequence: CDR1 MNHEY, CDR2 SVGAGI. This CDR3 has 15 residues. CDR3 sequence reads: CASSCSSGAPYKQYF. In DNA form, the CDR3 reads TGTGCCAGTAGTTGCTCCTCCGGGGCCCCCTACAAGCAGTACTTC.

Of note for this clonotype: One base away lies a much larger clone, so this may be a sequencing read error. The chain employs TRBV10-2 and TRBJ2-1; weak D call: TRBD2 (6 bases). Per germline, CDR1 WSHSY and CDR2 SAAADI. Between the trimmed V and J ends, which lost 7 bases and 13 bases, there was a span of 20 bases. There are 13 residues in the CDR3. This chain's CDR3 is CASNVAGRLNQFF. CDR3 nucleotides: TGCGCCAGCAATGTGGCGGGAAGGCTTAATCAGTTCTTC.

For this clonotype: Its ends do not fully match the called genes, so a read error is possible. The chain couples TRBV6-5 to TRBJ2-7; 8 bases fit TRBD1. The CDR3 has 14 residues. Germline values: CDR1 MNHEY, CDR2 SVGAGI. CDR3 protein: CVSSYSQGAYEEYF. The CDR3, as DNA: TGTGTCAGCAGTTACAGCCAGGGGGCCTACGAGGAGTACTTC.

This chain joins TRBV12-3 or TRBV12-4 and TRBJ2-2, with TRBD1 matching over 9 bases. The CDR3 extends over 16 amino acids. The J segment lost 7 bases and the V segment lost 7 bases, leaving 13 bases of the junction unmatched. The CDR3 DNA follows: TGTGCCAGCACTCTAAGTCGGACAGGGGATGACGGGGAGCTGTTTTTT. It specifies CASTLSRTGDDGELFF.

As to this clonotype: Sequence at one end of the junction differs from germline and may be a read error. This sequence joins TRBV6-5 and TRBJ2-7; D not resolved. Germline CDR1 is MNHEY and CDR2 is SVGAGI. The CDR3 length is 15 residues. The CDR3: CVSNYSPPRSYEQYF. CDR3 in DNA: TGTGTCAGCAATTACTCGCCACCCCGCTCCTACGAGCAGTACTTC.

This clonotype was found many times. The J gene is TRBJ2-7, the V gene TRBV28; D possibly corresponds to TRBD2 (6 bases). This CDR3 has 15 amino acids. Germline V CDR1 and CDR2: MDHEN, SYDVKM. The V end was cut by 11 bases, the J end by 2 bases, with 22 bases between. CDR3 sequence reads: CAVSGTRRRAYEQYF. The CDR3 nucleotides are TGTGCCGTCTCCGGGACTCGCCGTAGGGCCTACGAGCAGTACTTC.

This clonotype has more than one count but fewer than ten. A much larger clone differs from this one at a single base, so this may be a read error. This rearrangement joins TRBV11-2 to TRBJ2-7; the D gene is possibly TRBD1 (5 bases). The CDR3 totals 14 residues. Germline V CDR1 and CDR2: SGHAT, FQNNGV. The CDR3 sequence: CTSSQIGATYEQYF. DNA for the CDR3: TGTACCAGCAGCCAGATAGGGGCCACCTACGAGCAGTACTTC.

This clonotype was seen ten or more times. V usage is TRBV4-2 and J usage is TRBJ1-5; TRBD1 matches 9 bases. Germline V gene lookup returns CDR1 LGHNA and CDR2 YNFKEQ. Germline trimming cut 0 bases from V and 6 bases from J; bases unmatched to any gene: 3. There are 15 residues in the CDR3. CDR3 amino acids: CASSQDGQGSQPQHF. The DNA of the CDR3 is TGTGCCAGCAGCCAAGATGGACAGGGGAGTCAGCCCCAGCATTTT.

Notes on this clonotype: One end of the junction fails to match germline, which may point to a read error. The chain joins TRBV11-3 to TRBJ2-7, with 11 bases that match TRBD1. The CDR3 is 15 residues long. Germline assignment: CDR1 SGHNT and CDR2 YENEEA. CDR3 coding DNA: TGTGCCAGCAGCTCCAGGACAGGGGGCAACTACGGGCAGTACTTC. Its translation: CASSSRTGGNYGQYF.